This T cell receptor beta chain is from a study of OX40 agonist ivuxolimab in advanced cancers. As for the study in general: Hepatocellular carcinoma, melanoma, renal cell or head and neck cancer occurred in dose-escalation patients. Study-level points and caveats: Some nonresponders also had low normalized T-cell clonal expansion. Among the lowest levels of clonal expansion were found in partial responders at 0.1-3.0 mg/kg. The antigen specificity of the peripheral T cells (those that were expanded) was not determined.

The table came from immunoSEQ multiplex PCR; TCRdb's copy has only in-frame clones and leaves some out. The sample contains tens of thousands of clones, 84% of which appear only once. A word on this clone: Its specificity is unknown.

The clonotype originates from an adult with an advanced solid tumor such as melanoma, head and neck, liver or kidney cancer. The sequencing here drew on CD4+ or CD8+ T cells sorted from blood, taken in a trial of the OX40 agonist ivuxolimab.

The DNA of the CDR3 is TGTGCCAGCAGCCCCAGAGAGATTAATGGTTTCTTT. This sequence encodes CASSPREINGFF. The chain uses TRBV7-2 and TRBJ1-1; D is uncertain. V lost 5 bases to trimming and J lost 13 bases, with 17 bases between them. From germline, CDR1 is SGHTA and CDR2 FQGNSA. The CDR3 runs to 12 residues.